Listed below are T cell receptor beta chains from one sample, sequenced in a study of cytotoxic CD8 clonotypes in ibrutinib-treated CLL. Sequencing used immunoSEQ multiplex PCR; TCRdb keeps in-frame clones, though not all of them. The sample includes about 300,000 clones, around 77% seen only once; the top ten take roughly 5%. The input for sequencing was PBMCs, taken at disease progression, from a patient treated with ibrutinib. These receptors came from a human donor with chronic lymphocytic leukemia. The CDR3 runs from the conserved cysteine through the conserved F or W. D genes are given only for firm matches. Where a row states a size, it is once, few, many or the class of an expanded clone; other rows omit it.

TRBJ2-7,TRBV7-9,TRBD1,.,CASSLVVGTGPYEQYF,TGTGCCAGCAGCTTAGTGGTGGGGACAGGGCCATACGAGCAGTACTTC
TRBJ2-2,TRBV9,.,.,CASSVGRLNTGELFF,TGTGCCAGCAGCGTAGGACGGCTGAACACCGGGGAGCTGTTTTTT
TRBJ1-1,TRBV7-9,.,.,CASSPRTGGNTEAFF,TGTGCCAGCAGCCCACGAACAGGCGGGAACACTGAAGCTTTCTTT
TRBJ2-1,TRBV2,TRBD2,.,CASRWRGDSYNEQFF,TGTGCCAGCAGGTGGCGGGGGGATTCCTACAATGAGCAGTTCTTC
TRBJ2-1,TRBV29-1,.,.,CSAGVGHGLYNEQFF,TGCAGCGCCGGGGTCGGTCACGGCCTCTACAATGAGCAGTTCTTC
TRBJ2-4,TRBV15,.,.,CATSRDGAGVSKNIQYF,TGTGCCACCAGCAGAGATGGGGCAGGGGTGTCCAAAAACATTCAGTACTTC
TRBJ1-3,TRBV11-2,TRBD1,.,CASSSPGTGWVTGNTIYF,TGTGCCAGCAGCTCACCCGGGACAGGGTGGGTAACTGGAAACACCATATATTTT
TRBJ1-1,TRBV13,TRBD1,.,CASSRVRDSNLGQAFF,TGTGCCAGCAGCCGCGTCCGGGACAGCAATTTAGGGCAAGCTTTCTTT
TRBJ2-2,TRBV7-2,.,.,CASSPRGLQELFF,TGTGCCAGCAGCCCGCGAGGCCTCCAGGAGCTGTTTTTT
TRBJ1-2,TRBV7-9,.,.,CASSSFAGGHGGYTF,TGTGCCAGCAGCTCCTTCGCCGGGGGGCACGGTGGCTACACCTTC
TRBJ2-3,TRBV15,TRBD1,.,CATSRVGQGVGTQYF,TGTGCCACCAGCAGAGTCGGGCAGGGGGTTGGTACGCAGTATTTT
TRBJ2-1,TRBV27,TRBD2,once,CASSLRSGLAGGPLEQFF,TGTGCCAGCAGTTTACGTTCGGGACTAGCGGGAGGGCCACTTGAGCAGTTCTTC
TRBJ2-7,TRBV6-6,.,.,CASSYSGLGSYEQYF,TGTGCCAGCAGTTACTCGGGTCTGGGCTCCTACGAGCAGTACTTC
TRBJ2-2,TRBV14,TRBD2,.,CASSQVWGLGGANTGELFF,TGTGCCAGCAGCCAAGTTTGGGGACTAGGCGGGGCCAACACCGGGGAGCTGTTTTTT
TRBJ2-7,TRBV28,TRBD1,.,CASRISGGPSYEQYF,TGTGCCAGCAGAATCTCAGGGGGTCCGTCCTACGAGCAGTACTTC
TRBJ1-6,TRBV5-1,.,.,CASSLDWESPLHF,TGCGCCAGCAGCTTGGATTGGGAATCACCCCTCCACTTT
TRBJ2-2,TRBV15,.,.,CATSMIGNTGELFF,TGTGCCACCAGCATGATCGGAAACACCGGGGAGCTGTTTTTT
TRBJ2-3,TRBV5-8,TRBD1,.,CASSLTQGAGKLTDTQYF,TGTGCCAGCAGCTTGACGCAGGGGGCAGGCAAACTCACAGATACGCAGTATTTT
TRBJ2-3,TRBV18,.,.,CASSQASTDTQYF,TGTGCCAGCTCACAGGCTAGCACAGATACGCAGTATTTT
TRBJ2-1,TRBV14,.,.,CASSRRGYNEQFF,TGTGCCAGCAGCCGGAGGGGCTACAATGAGCAGTTCTTC
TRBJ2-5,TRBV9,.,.,CASSVGSGKTQYF,TGTGCCAGCAGCGTAGGATCAGGGAAGACCCAGTACTTC
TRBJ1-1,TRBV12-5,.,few,CASGLVWNTEAFF,TGTGCTAGTGGTTTGGTGTGGAACACTGAAGCTTTCTTT
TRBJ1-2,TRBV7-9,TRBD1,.,CASIGTTGVNYGYTF,TGTGCCAGCATTGGGACGACAGGGGTTAACTATGGCTACACCTTC
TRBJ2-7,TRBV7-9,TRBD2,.,CASSLALMVAGGPREQYF,TGTGCCAGCAGCTTAGCGCTAATGGTCGCGGGAGGGCCCCGGGAGCAGTACTTC
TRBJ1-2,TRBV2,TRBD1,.,CASSAGQGVVGYTF,TGTGCCAGCAGTGCGGGACAGGGGGTTGTTGGCTACACCTTC
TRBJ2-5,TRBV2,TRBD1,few,CASLGTGGDREETQYF,TGTGCCAGCCTAGGGACAGGGGGTGATCGTGAAGAGACCCAGTACTTC
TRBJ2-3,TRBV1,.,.,CTSSSGTSASTDTQYF,TGCACCAGCAGCTCCGGGACTAGCGCTAGCACAGATACGCAGTATTTT
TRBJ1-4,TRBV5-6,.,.,CASSPGAGMYEKLFF,TGTGCCAGCAGCCCGGGGGCCGGGATGTATGAAAAACTGTTTTTT
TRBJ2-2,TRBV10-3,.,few,CAISEAGELFF,TGTGCCATCAGTGAGGCCGGGGAGCTGTTTTTT
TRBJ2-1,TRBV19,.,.,CASSIRDTEWNEQFF,TGTGCCAGTAGTATCCGGGACACCGAATGGAATGAGCAGTTCTTC
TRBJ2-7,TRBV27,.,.,CASSFDRTYEQYF,TGTGCCAGCAGTTTTGACCGAACCTACGAGCAGTACTTC
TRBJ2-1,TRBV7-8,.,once,CASSPQAGGWDEQFF,TGTGCCAGCAGCCCGCAGGCGGGCGGGTGGGACGAGCAGTTCTTC
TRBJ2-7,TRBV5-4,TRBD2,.,CASSAGGPSYEQYF,TGTGCCAGCAGCGCGGGAGGGCCGTCCTACGAGCAGTACTTC
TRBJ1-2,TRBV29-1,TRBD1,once,CSVVGGQGDYGYTF,TGCAGCGTTGTTGGGGGACAGGGGGACTATGGCTACACCTTC
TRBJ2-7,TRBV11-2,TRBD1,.,CASSSRPGTGPYEQYF,TGTGCCAGCAGCTCACGCCCAGGGACAGGGCCTTACGAGCAGTACTTC
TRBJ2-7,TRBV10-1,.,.,CASSSTGLYDEQYF,TGCGCCAGCAGTTCTACAGGGTTGTACGACGAGCAGTACTTC
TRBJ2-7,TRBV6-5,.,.,CASSPGERVFYERYF,TGTGCCAGCAGCCCCGGTGAGCGGGTTTTTTACGAGCGGTACTTC
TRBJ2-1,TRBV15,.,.,CATSGSYNEQFF,TGTGCCACCTCCGGCTCCTACAATGAGCAGTTCTTC
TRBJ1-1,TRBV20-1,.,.,CRGRRNTEAFF,TGCAGGGGGAGGAGGAACACTGAAGCTTTCTTT
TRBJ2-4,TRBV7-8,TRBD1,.,CASSLAADRVSKNIQYF,TGTGCCAGCAGCTTAGCAGCCGACAGGGTCTCCAAAAACATTCAGTACTTC
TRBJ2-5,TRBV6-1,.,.,CASSGGLRVSETQYF,TGTGCCAGCAGTGGGGGCCTGCGGGTCTCGGAGACCCAGTACTTC
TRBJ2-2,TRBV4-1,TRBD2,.,CASSQAASGGAVTGELFF,TGCGCCAGCAGCCAAGCCGCTAGCGGGGGGGCGGTCACCGGGGAGCTGTTTTTT
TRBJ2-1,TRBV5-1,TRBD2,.,CASSLDGLAGVINEQFF,TGCGCCAGCAGCTTGGATGGACTAGCGGGAGTAATAAATGAGCAGTTCTTC
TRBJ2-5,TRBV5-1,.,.,CASSLEGTRNTETQYF,TGCGCCAGCAGCTTGGAAGGGACACGGAATACAGAGACCCAGTACTTC
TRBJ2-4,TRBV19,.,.,CASSPNNPGDAGFWGNIQYF,TGTGCCAGTAGTCCAAACAACCCGGGGGACGCCGGTTTTTGGGGAAACATTCAGTACTTC
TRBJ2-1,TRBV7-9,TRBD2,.,CASSHEVLAGGGEQFF,TGTGCCAGCAGCCACGAGGTGCTAGCGGGGGGAGGTGAGCAGTTCTTC
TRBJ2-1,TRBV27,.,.,CASSSDLGLYNEQFF,TGTGCCAGCAGTTCAGACTTGGGACTCTACAATGAGCAGTTCTTC
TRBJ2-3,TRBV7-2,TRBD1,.,CASSRQDRGAGDTQYF,TGTGCCAGCAGCCGACAGGACAGGGGGGCGGGAGATACGCAGTATTTT
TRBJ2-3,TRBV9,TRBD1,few,CASTSSGDRSTDTQYF,TGTGCCAGCACCTCTTCTGGGGACAGGAGCACAGATACGCAGTATTTT
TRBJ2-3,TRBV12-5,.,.,CASGHPDTQYF,TGTGCTAGTGGTCATCCAGATACGCAGTATTTT
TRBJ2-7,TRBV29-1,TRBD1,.,CSARQGVTYEQYF,TGCAGCGCCCGACAGGGGGTAACGTACGAGCAGTACTTC
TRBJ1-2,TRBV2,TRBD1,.,CASSPDRVAYGYTF,TGTGCCAGCAGTCCAGACAGGGTGGCCTATGGCTACACCTTC
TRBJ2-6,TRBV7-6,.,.,CASSSQGGGANVLTF,TGTGCCAGCAGCAGCCAGGGCGGCGGGGCCAACGTCCTGACTTTC